A single T cell receptor (beta chain) is shown here with its context. Its antigen target is currently unknown. Base quality data are lacking; no much larger clone is found one base away. Donors formed part of the validation cohort, which comprised 120 subjects and was distinct from the first cohort of several hundred subjects. The receptor library was made with the immunoSEQ multiplex PCR assay. For the original study's pipeline: A statistical classification framework was built for diagnosing cytomegalovirus status from the catalog of TCR beta chain sequences. Not all clones reach the TCRdb copy of this immuneACCESS table, which keeps in-frame sequences only. Checked studies attribute under half of the gap to unresolved V genes and leave the rest unexplained. The V and J calls and clone size come from that table; D and trimming were worked out from the DNA. This sample lists a few hundred thousand clones; about 90% were detected once. Around 3% of the sample comes from the top ten.

This sample stems from a study of cytomegalovirus exposure and HLA in healthy donors (dated by TCRdb to 2016 to 2017). Notes on the research overall: According to a later analysis, one platform produced both the 110 or so validation repertoires and the 720 or so repertoires of the first cohort. The aim of the study was to test whether cataloging public T cell receptors could identify signatures of past pathogen exposure. A separate validation cohort of about 110 different subjects was used in addition to the approximately 670-subject first cohort. The study combined high-throughput TCR immunosequencing, statistical association of individual TCRs with disease status, and machine learning to predict cytomegalovirus infection status.

Points the paper makes about the study in general: A total of roughly 160 TCR beta chains were listed by the study as associated with cytomegalovirus. While some public TCRs were present in many individuals, most TCR sequences turned up only very rarely across donors. Subsequent analysis determined that TCRs grouped into clusters in the first cohort also showed a tendency toward co-occurrence across the 120 or so validation repertoires, and 94% of cluster scores exceeded 0. Cytomegalovirus status was reported to be diagnosed by the classifier with high specificity and sensitivity in both the original and validation cohorts. A later analysis had no HLA typing for the validation cohort, so co-occurrence there was scored across all 110 or so repertoires. Three of the identified cytomegalovirus-associated TCR beta chains were confirmed in vitro to be specific for cytomegalovirus antigens. It was suggested by the authors that the approach could potentially be generalized to other disease states and immunological phenotypes.

V trim: 4 bases; J trim: 4 bases; unmatched bases: 10. Based on the germline V gene (reference sequence), the CDR1 and CDR2 sequences are LNHDA and SQIVND. The CDR3 holds 16 amino acids from the cysteine to the phenylalanine. The only DNA kept is the CDR3, 48 bases in frame from the first base. Source material: PBMCs. The sequence was obtained from a woman aged 18-35 years in good health and CMV-seronegative. This chain is built from TRBV19 and TRBJ2-1; TRBD1 lines up with 7 middle nucleotides. The base sequence is TGTGCCAGTAGTAGGGACAGACAGAGCGGTTACAATGAGCAGTTCTTC. It translates as CASSRDRQSGYNEQFF.